This TCR beta chain was sequenced in a study of cytomegalovirus exposure and HLA in healthy donors (dated by TCRdb to about 2017). Study-level background: An earlier analysis of some 550 of the donors reported about 250 Gb of sequence data and roughly 100 million unique TCR beta sequences from 190 million or so T cells. An early release covering roughly 600 HLA-typed donors comprised approximately 300 gigabases of sequencing data and roughly 86 million unique TCR sequences. The genetic ancestry cluster associated with self-reported Caucasian donors included about 81% of the 300 to 450 genotyped donors. The study aimed to test whether cataloging public T cell receptors could reveal signatures of past pathogen exposure. The study used immunosequencing to profile the T cell repertoires of 666 subjects and linked those repertoires to cytomegalovirus serostatus. A separate validation cohort of about 110 different subjects was used in addition to the roughly 700-subject first cohort. The study combined high-throughput TCR immunosequencing, statistical association of individual TCRs with disease status, and machine learning to predict cytomegalovirus infection status. A later analysis re-examined previously published TCR beta repertoires from just over 650 donors and added high-resolution HLA genotyping to investigate patterns of TCR occurrence. Rather than drawing on any new phenotypic data, the later analysis identified candidate immune exposures from TCR beta sequences and the way those sequences occurred across donors. In an earlier analysis of roughly 600 of the donors, high-throughput TCR beta sequencing was used to judge whether each TCR beta V gene segment behaved as functional or pseudogenic. Alongside the repertoire data, information on donor age, sex, ethnicity and CMV serostatus was compiled. In a later genetic analysis, genome-wide SNP genotypes for about three fifths of the roughly 670 donors were used, and that subset was treated as a discovery cohort. Every repertoire in the discovery cohort had been generated on one and the same sequencing platform. Class I and class II HLA loci were covered by the typing at four-digit resolution. Typing coverage differed by locus: A, B, C, DRB1 and DQB1 were typed in about 620-640 donors, DQA1 in about 500, DPA1 in 600 to 610, and DPB1 in just under 490. Roughly 5 DR-DQ haplotypes were treated as single units for association and clustering because of strong linkage in the cohort. Across 398 genotyped donors of the cohort, an average of approximately 240,000 unique TCR beta nucleotide sequences per donor were sequenced, and roughly a sixth of those sequences were non-productive.

In total, around 600 healthy bone marrow donors made up the cohort. At the time of sampling, all cohort members were nominally healthy, though unrecorded immune exposures were likely present. The donor was CMV seronegative and belonged to the group of more than 300 seronegative cohort members. Each donor provided a peripheral blood sample, and peripheral blood mononuclear cells were used for TCR beta sequencing. Genomic DNA extraction from the blood cell samples was performed with the Qiagen DNeasy Blood Extraction Kit. The CDR3, from cysteine to phenylalanine, totals 18 residues. The entry retains the CDR3 DNA only, 54 bases that are in frame from base 1. The V end loses 2 bases and the J end loses 2 bases, and a stretch of 16 bases separates them. Taken from the germline V gene, the CDR1 and CDR2 loops are SGHVS and FNYEAQ. What the study reported, not specific to this receptor: The authors suggested that the approach could potentially be extended to other disease states and immunological phenotypes. Immune exposure information for the cohort was limited to CMV serostatus. A later analysis found that most CMV-associated TCR beta chains appeared HLA-restricted, with HLA associations seemingly driven largely by CMV exposure. A later genetic analysis reported fewer N-insertions in productive TCRs among donors in an Asian-associated ancestry cluster than the roughly 620-donor mean. A total of some 180 TCR beta chains were listed by the study as associated with cytomegalovirus. In both the original and validation cohorts, the classifier was reported to diagnose cytomegalovirus status with high specificity and sensitivity. The cohort was sequenced for TCR beta chains only, and without alpha or paired-chain data the features that could be detected were limited. A further reported finding was that TCR beta sequences accurately predicted the HLA-A and HLA-B alleles for most subjects in the first cohort. Broadly in line with IMGT annotations, most TCR beta V segments showed up in productive rearrangements about 90% or about 30% of the time in an earlier analysis of under 700 of the donors. Across donors, most TCR sequences were observed very rarely, whereas some public TCRs were present in many individuals. Because HLA typing was missing for some donors at each locus, association tests included only the typed subset. A later analysis associated around 16,000 TCR beta sequences with specific HLA alleles at a false discovery rate of 0.05. A cluster of highly shared sequence variants was judged likely to represent a technical artifact of the sequencing pipeline. In a later analysis, TCR association rates were found to vary across HLA loci, with the most associated TCRs seen for DRB1 alleles and the fewest for HLA-C alleles. Some IMGT-functional V segments, including TRBV6-2 and TRBV6-3, could not be distinguished by the 87-base-pair reads and were therefore excluded. V-gene and J-gene trimming of TCR beta chains was associated with a missense DCLRE1C variant in a later genetic analysis, and the association was replicated in an independent cohort. Roughly uniform sequencing depth across donors was assumed in presence/absence analyses, although this assumption may not hold. A few of the identified cytomegalovirus-associated TCR beta chains were confirmed in vitro to be specific for cytomegalovirus antigens. According to a later analysis, parvovirus B19, influenza, CMV and Epstein-Barr virus appeared linked to several top co-occurrence clusters. Linkage disequilibrium might explain the correlated functional status among segregating V segments, but an unknown experimental factor could not be excluded. Over 15 rarely observed V segments, including chromosome 9 orphons, were excluded from the earlier analysis of approximately 600 of the donors because counts were too low. A later analysis found that HLA-associated TCR beta chains were more clonally expanded and had lower generation probabilities than equally common non-associated chains. When HLA alleles, especially DR and DQ, strongly co-occurred, attributing TCR associations to individual alleles was difficult.

This clone was observed a handful of times. This clone's antigen is unknown. Base quality data are lacking; no much larger clone is found one base away. The library was built by means of the immunoSEQ multiplex PCR assay. The multiplex PCR relied on a mix of 60 forward primers for TCR Vbeta segments and 13 reverse primers for TCR Jbeta segments. The CDR3 region of rearranged TCR beta genes was amplified from genomic DNA by a multiplex PCR assay. The Illumina HiSeq System was used to sequence the amplified TCR beta libraries as 87-base-pair reads. The paper's processing steps were these. Across the roughly 670 repertoires, a later analysis counted some 80 million unique TCR beta chains, some 11 million of which were shared by at least two donors. A nearest-neighbor algorithm error-corrected the raw reads and collapsed the reads into unique sequences, merging closely related sequences to remove PCR and sequencing errors. Alignment of CDR3 sequences to IMGT reference sequences was used to assign V, D and J gene segments. Each retained sequence needed at least a six-nucleotide match to both a V gene segment and a J gene segment. A rearrangement counted as productive if the CDR3 had no stop codons and remained in frame with V and J, and every other rearrangement counted as non-productive. CDR3 was defined according to IMGT convention as the region running from the second conserved V-encoded cysteine to the conserved J-encoded phenylalanine. In an earlier analysis of more than 550 of the donors, sequences lacking an unambiguous match to a single V gene segment were excluded. In an earlier analysis of 450 to 700 of the donors, V segments were called functional above 56.7% productive rearrangements and were called segregating when the between-donor standard deviation exceeded 5%. To diagnose cytomegalovirus status from the catalog of TCR beta chain sequences, a statistical classification framework was built. In a later analysis, V and J genes were assigned by comparing TCR nucleotide sequences against IMGT/GENE-DB human TR gene sequences. A later analysis assigned CDR3 sequences and most-parsimonious VDJ recombination scenarios with the TCRdist pipeline. In a later analysis, each TCR beta chain was defined by its CDR3 amino acid sequence together with its V-gene family, and reads lacking a unique V-gene family were excluded. To address suspected cross-contamination and a sequencing artifact, a later analysis removed 550 to 750 highly shared, low-generation-probability nucleotide sequences. A later analysis calculated a clonal expansion index for each public chain from normalized within-repertoire ranks of inferred template counts. In a later analysis, generation probabilities were computed with a VDJ recombination model fitted to out-of-frame rearrangements, and the resulting probabilities were checked against IGoR. Hypergeometric tests were used in a later analysis to score TCR-TCR, TCR-HLA and TCR-CMV co-occurrence, with a repertoire-size bias correction applied to the TCR pairs. False discovery rates were estimated in a later analysis by permuting HLA or CMV assignments 20 times. In a later analysis, co-occurring TCRs were grouped using DBSCAN, and TCRdist sequence similarity was added for clustering within HLA-allele-positive subsets. For co-occurrence clustering, repertoires with fewer than 30,000 or more than 120,000 public chains were excluded, along with five repertoires with anomalous nucleotide sharing. TCRdb re-hosts the immuneACCESS table, in-frame sequences only. Its copies lack some clones; in the studies checked, an unresolved V gene accounts for under half of them, and the cause for the rest is not known. V and J calls and clone size come straight from that table; D and trimming were deduced from the DNA. The table for this sample lists around 110,000 clones; approximately 9.4% of them were counted only once. Together, the top ten hold approximately 3% of the sample.

The source is a man younger than 45 in good health and CMV-seronegative. This chain is built from TRBV7-6 and TRBJ2-6, and TRBD1 may be the D gene, going by 5 matching bases. Sequencing was performed on PBMCs. The CDR3 reads CASSLPPSGQPGANVLTF. The nucleotide sequence is given as TGTGCCAGCAGCTTACCCCCGTCAGGGCAACCTGGGGCCAACGTCCTGACTTTC.